The 2 T cell receptor beta chains listed next were all sequenced from one sample in a study of OX40 agonist ivuxolimab in advanced cancers. TCRdb's copy holds only in-frame clones and misses some; the assay was immunoSEQ multiplex PCR. The sample contains fewer than 85,000 clones, approximately 93% of which appear only once. The specimen comprised CD4+ or CD8+ T cells sorted from blood, sampled in a trial of the OX40 agonist ivuxolimab. The receptor source for this set is an adult with an advanced solid tumor such as melanoma, head and neck, liver or kidney cancer.

The rearrangement joins TRBV7-3 to TRBJ1-6; D ambiguous. Germline CDR1 reads SGHTA; CDR2 reads FQGTGA. Trimming stripped 2 bases from V and 7 bases from J, with 9 bases between. CDR3 length: 14 residues. CDR3 in DNA: TGTGCCAGCAGCTTAGTTGGTAACAATTCACCCCTCCACTTT. Translating gives CASSLVGNNSPLHF.

CDR3 residues: CASSPPELTQYF. DNA of the CDR3: TGTGCCAGCAGCCCCCCCGAGTTGACGCAGTATTTT. V usage is TRBV7-2 and J usage is TRBJ2-3; D is unclear. The CDR3 is 12 amino acids. Looked up from germline, CDR1 is SGHTA and CDR2 is FQGNSA. Deletions cut 5 bases from V and 9 bases from J, with 12 bases between.